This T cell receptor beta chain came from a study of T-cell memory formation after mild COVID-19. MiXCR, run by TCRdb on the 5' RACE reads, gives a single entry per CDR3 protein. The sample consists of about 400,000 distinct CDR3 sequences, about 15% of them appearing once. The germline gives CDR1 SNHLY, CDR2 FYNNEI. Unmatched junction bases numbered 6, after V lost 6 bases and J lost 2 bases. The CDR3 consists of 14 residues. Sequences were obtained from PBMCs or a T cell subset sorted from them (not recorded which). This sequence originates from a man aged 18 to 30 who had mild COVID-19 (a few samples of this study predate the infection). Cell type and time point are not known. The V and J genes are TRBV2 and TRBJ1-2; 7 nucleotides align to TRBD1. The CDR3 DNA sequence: TGTGCCAGCAGGGGGGGACAGTCAAACTATGGCTACACCTTC. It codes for CASRGGQSNYGYTF. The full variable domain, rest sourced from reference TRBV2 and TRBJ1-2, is EPEVTQTPSHQVTQMGQEVILRCVPISNHLYFYWYRQILGQKVEFLVSFYNNEISEKSEIFDDQFSVERPDGSNFTLKIRSTKLEDSAMYFCASRGGQSNYGYTFGSGTRLTVV.